The clone carrying this TCR beta chain was counted once. Trimming pared 0 bases from V and 3 bases from J, leaving 7 bases between. The CDR3 is 13 residues long. Per the germline V gene, CDR1 is SGHRS and CDR2 is YFSETQ. This entry comes from a study of T cells in narcolepsy. The data were produced by immunoSEQ multiplex PCR, yet TCRdb's version contains in-frame clones alone and is incomplete. The sample consists of 25,000 to 35,000 clones, 78% of them appearing once. The receptor's source is a human donor with narcolepsy. The J gene is TRBJ2-7, the V gene TRBV5-1, with a weak D call TRBD1 (6 bases). The material sequenced was CD45RA- memory CD4+ T cells from PBMCs. CDR3 loop: CASSLGQDYEQYF. The CDR3 coding sequence is TGCGCCAGCAGCTTGGGACAGGACTACGAGCAGTACTTC.